This passage covers 2 T cell receptor beta chains from one sample sequenced in a study of T-cell memory formation after mild COVID-19. TCRdb used MiXCR to reprocess the 5' RACE reads, holding one entry per CDR3 protein. The sample has 350,000 or so distinct CDR3 sequences, 21% seen once; the top ten hold approximately 13%. The sequenced material came from PBMCs or a T cell subset sorted from them (not recorded which). Receptors originate from an adult woman who had mild COVID-19 (a few samples of this study predate the infection). Cell type and time point are not known.

The chain carries TRBV6-6 and TRBJ2-7; a weak D match, TRBD2 (5 bases). V lost 2 bases and J 7 bases, leaving 21 bases between the germline ends. The germline gives CDR1 MNHNY, CDR2 SVGAGI (reference sequence). The CDR3 consists of 16 residues. The CDR3 reads CASSYGFGLKPGEQYF. DNA for the CDR3: TGTGCCAGCAGTTACGGTTTCGGCCTGAAGCCGGGGGAGCAGTACTTC.

This chain links TRBV18 with TRBJ2-3, with D unclear. The J call may be incorrect, as the DNA end agrees better with TRBJ1-1. Germline V CDR1 and CDR2: KGHSH, LQKENI. This CDR3 has 15 residues. CDR3 protein: CASSPRVGLNTEAFF. CDR3 bases: TGTGCCAGCTCACCAAGGGTCGGGCTGAACACTGAAGCTTTCTTT.